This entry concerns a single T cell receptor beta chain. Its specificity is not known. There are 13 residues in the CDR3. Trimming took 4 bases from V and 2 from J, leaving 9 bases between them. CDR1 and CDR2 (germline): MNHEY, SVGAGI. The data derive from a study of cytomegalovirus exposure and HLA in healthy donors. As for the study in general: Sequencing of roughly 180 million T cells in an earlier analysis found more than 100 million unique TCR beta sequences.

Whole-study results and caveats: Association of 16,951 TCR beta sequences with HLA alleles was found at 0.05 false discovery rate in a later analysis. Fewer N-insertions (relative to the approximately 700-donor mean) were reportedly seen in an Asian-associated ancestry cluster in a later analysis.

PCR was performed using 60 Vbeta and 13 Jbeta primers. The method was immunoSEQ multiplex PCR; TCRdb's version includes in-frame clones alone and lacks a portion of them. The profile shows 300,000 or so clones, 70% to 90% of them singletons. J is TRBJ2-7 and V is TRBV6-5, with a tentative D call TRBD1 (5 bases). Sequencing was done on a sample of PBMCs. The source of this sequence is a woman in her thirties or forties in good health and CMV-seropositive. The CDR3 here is CASSSRTTYEQYF. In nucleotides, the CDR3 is TGTGCCAGCAGTTCCCGGACAACCTACGAGCAGTACTTC.